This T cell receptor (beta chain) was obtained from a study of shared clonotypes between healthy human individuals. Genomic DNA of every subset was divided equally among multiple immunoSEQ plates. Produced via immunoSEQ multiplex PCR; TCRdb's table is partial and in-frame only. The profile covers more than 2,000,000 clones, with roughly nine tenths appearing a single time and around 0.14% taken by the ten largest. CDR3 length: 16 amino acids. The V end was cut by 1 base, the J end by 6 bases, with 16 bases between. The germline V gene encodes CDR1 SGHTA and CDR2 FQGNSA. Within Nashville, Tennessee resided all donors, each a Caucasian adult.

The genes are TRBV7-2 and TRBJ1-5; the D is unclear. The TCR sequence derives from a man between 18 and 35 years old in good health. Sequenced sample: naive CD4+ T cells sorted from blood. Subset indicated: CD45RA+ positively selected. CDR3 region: CASSLEVGGSPQPQHF. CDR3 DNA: TGTGCCAGCAGCTTAGAGGTGGGCGGCAGCCCTCAGCCCCAGCATTTT.